The 29 T cell receptor beta chains presented below share a single source sample, sequenced in a study of OX40 agonist ivuxolimab in advanced cancers. Libraries were prepared by immunoSEQ multiplex PCR; TCRdb keeps only in-frame clonotypes and omits some of them. This sample has roughly 66,000 clones, with around four fifths found just once. Sequenced material: CD4+ or CD8+ T cells sorted from blood, taken in a trial of the OX40 agonist ivuxolimab. Receptor source: an adult with an advanced solid tumor such as melanoma, head and neck, liver or kidney cancer.

This rearrangement joins TRBV18 to TRBJ2-1; unclear D gene. Per germline, CDR1 KGHSH and CDR2 LQKENI. V dropped 6 bases and J dropped 2 bases, with 11 bases sitting between them. The CDR3 contains 14 residues. CDR3 sequence: CASSSGGAYNEQFF. The CDR3 DNA is TGTGCCAGCTCGTCTGGCGGAGCCTACAATGAGCAGTTCTTC.

The chain uses TRBV18 and TRBJ2-1; the match to TRBD2 covers 10 bases. Germline trimming cut 3 bases from V and 7 bases from J; bases unmatched to any gene: 9. The CDR3 sequence is 16 residues long. Per the germline V gene, CDR1 is KGHSH and CDR2 is LQKENI. Here the CDR3 DNA reads TGTGCCAGCTCACCCCATATAGCGGGAGGTGAAAATGAGCAGTTCTTC. It specifies CASSPHIAGGENEQFF. Using reference TRBV18 and TRBJ2-1 for the parts outside the CDR3, the full variable domain is NAGVMQNPRHLVRRRGQEARLRCSPMKGHSHVYWYRQLPEEGLKFMVYLQKENIIDESGMPKERFSAEFPKEGPSILRIQQVVRGDSAAYFCASSPHIAGGENEQFFGPGTRLTVL.

The chain joins TRBV30 to TRBJ1-3; 11 bases match TRBD1. The CDR3 consists of 14 residues. Germline CDR1 GTSNPN, CDR2 SVGIG (reference sequence). The DNA of the CDR3 is TGTGCTTACGGACAGGGGGCGCCTGGAAACACCATATATTTT. Protein: CAYGQGAPGNTIYF. The full variable domain, rest sourced from reference TRBV30 and TRBJ1-3, is SQTIHQWPATLVQPVGSPLSLECTVEGTSNPNLYWYRQAAGRGLQLLFYSVGIGQISSEVPQNLSASRPQDRQFILSSKKLLLSDSGFYLCAYGQGAPGNTIYFGEGSWLTVV.

For this clone: Other nucleotide sequences from this sample produce the same CDR3. The rearrangement joins TRBV18 to TRBJ1-2; TRBD1 agrees at 7 bases. The CDR3 loop spans 14 amino acids. Germline CDR1 is KGHSH and CDR2 is LQKENI. Trimming took 2 bases from V and 2 from J; bases not matched to a gene: 2. In DNA form, the CDR3 reads TGTGCCAGCTCACCAACAGGGGAGAACTATGGCTACACCTTC. As protein: CASSPTGENYGYTF.

The V call is TRBV5-4, the J call TRBJ1-1, with a tentative D call TRBD1 (6 bases). V was clipped by 4 bases and J by 2 bases, with 18 bases between them. The germline V gene encodes CDR1 SGHNT and CDR2 YYREEE (reference sequence). CDR3 size: 16 residues. The CDR3 bases are TGTGCCAGCAGCAAAGACCCCGGACAGACAAACACTGAAGCTTTCTTT. Translated, it gives CASSKDPGQTNTEAFF.

The gene calls are TRBV4-1 and TRBJ1-3; D not resolved. This CDR3 spans 16 amino acids. The germline V gene encodes CDR1 MGHRA and CDR2 YSYEKL. Trimming shortened V by 3 bases and J by 0 bases, and 12 bases separated the two germline ends. The CDR3 reads CASSHAKTVSGNTIYF. DNA of the CDR3: TGCGCCAGCAGCCACGCAAAGACCGTCTCTGGAAACACCATATATTTT.

The V gene is TRBV20-1, the J gene TRBJ2-7, with D unresolved. This CDR3 has 11 amino acids. Germline values: CDR1 DFQATT, CDR2 SNEGSKA (reference sequence). Trimming stripped 5 bases from V and 5 bases from J, with 10 bases between. The CDR3: CSAPATNEQYF. The CDR3 DNA follows: TGCAGTGCTCCAGCAACAAACGAGCAGTACTTC.

In this sample, this clone turned up a few times. This sequence joins TRBV28 and TRBJ1-6; TRBD1 might be the D (5 bases). Trimming left V 6 bases short and J 6 bases short, with 15 bases between. The CDR3 contains 15 residues. The germline V gene has CDR1 MDHEN and CDR2 SYDVKM. In DNA, the CDR3 is TGTGCCAGCAGACCAGCAGGCAGGGCTAATTCACCCCTCCACTTT. Residues: CASRPAGRANSPLHF.

This clone was observed once. This sequence joins TRBV11-3 and TRBJ2-3; TRBD2 matches at 7 bases. CDR3 size: 14 residues. CDR1 SGHNT and CDR2 YENEEA come from the germline V gene. Trimming took 8 bases from V and 4 from J; bases not matched to a gene: 9. DNA for the CDR3: TGTGCCAGCTCCCCCTCCGCGGGGGCAGATACGCAGTATTTT. Translation: CASSPSAGADTQYF.

The V call is TRBV19, the J call TRBJ2-6; 8 nucleotides align to TRBD1. The CDR3 has 17 residues. Trimming removed 5 bases from V and 4 bases from J; junction bases left unmatched: 10. Germline V gives CDR1 LNHDA, CDR2 SQIVND (reference sequence). CDR3 loop: CASSQYQGAGGANVLTF. In DNA form, the CDR3 reads TGTGCCAGTAGTCAGTACCAGGGGGCGGGAGGGGCCAACGTCCTGACTTTC.

The rearrangement joins TRBV5-5 to TRBJ1-1; D gene ambiguous. Germline V CDR1 and CDR2: SGHKS, YYEKEE (reference sequence). Trimming shortened V by 1 base and J by 3 bases, and 7 bases separated the two germline ends. The CDR3 extends over 13 amino acids. CDR3 in DNA: TGTGCCAGCAGCTTGAGACGGGACACTGAAGCTTTCTTT. Translation gives CASSLRRDTEAFF.

This clone was observed once. Sequence at one end of the junction differs from germline and may be a read error. V and J are TRBV7-2 and TRBJ2-2; no clear D. Germline V gene data show CDR1 as SGHTA and CDR2 as FQGNSA. The CDR3 is 14 amino acids. This chain's CDR3 is CASTLQRAAGELFF. CDR3 DNA sequence: TGTGCCAGCACCTTACAAAGGGCGGCCGGGGAGCTGTTTTTT.

As to this clone: The junction does not match germline at one end; this may be a read error. The chain uses TRBV5-1 and TRBJ1-1, with D possibly TRBD1 on 6 matching bases. The length of the CDR3 is 13 residues. CDR1 is SGHRS and CDR2 is YFSETQ in the germline V gene. The CDR3 coding sequence is TGCGCCAGCAGGTTGGGACAGAACACTGAAGCTTTCTTT. Translated: CASRLGQNTEAFF.

In this sample, this clone turned up a few times. The chain has TRBV18 and TRBJ1-1; the match to TRBD1 covers 10 bases. The trim removed 3 bases at V and 3 bases at J, leaving 1 base unmatched. The CDR3 runs to 14 residues. Germline V gene sequence: CDR1 KGHSH, CDR2 LQKENI. The CDR3 reads CASSPGQGYTEAFF. The CDR3 DNA is TGTGCCAGCTCACCGGGACAGGGGTACACTGAAGCTTTCTTT.

The table lists this clone with a few counts. The chain recombines TRBV29-1 with TRBJ2-7, with TRBD1 identical over 8 bases. Trimming removed 3 bases from V and 5 bases from J; junction bases left unmatched: 6. The CDR3 runs to 13 residues. CDR1 and CDR2 from the germline V gene are SQVTM and ANQGSEA. The CDR3 loop reads CSVDQGALNEQYF. In nucleotides, the CDR3 is TGCAGCGTTGACCAGGGGGCGCTGAACGAGCAGTACTTC.

To note about this clone: One junction end disagrees with the germline gene, perhaps due to a read error. The rearrangement joins TRBV5-8 to TRBJ1-3; tentatively, D is TRBD1 (5 bases). Germline CDR1 reads SGHTS; CDR2 reads YDEGEE. The CDR3 runs 17 residues. In nucleotides, the CDR3 is TGTACCAGCAACAGCGCTGGGACCCTCGGCTCTGGAAACACCATATATTTT. Translated, it gives CTSNSAGTLGSGNTIYF. Complete variable domain (other parts from reference TRBV5-8 and TRBJ1-3): EAGVTQSPTHLIKTRGQQATLRCSPISGHTSVYWYQQALGLGLQFLLWYDEGEERNRGNFPPRFSGRQFPNYSSELNVNALELEDSALYLCTSNSAGTLGSGNTIYFGEGSWLTVV.

The chain has TRBV2 and TRBJ1-1; 7 nucleotides line up with TRBD1. The CDR3 extends over 19 amino acids. Per germline, CDR1 SNHLY and CDR2 FYNNEI. Trimming cost V 5 bases and J 0 bases; bases outside gene matches: 18. This CDR3 is CASSRAGGSRYLMNTEAFF. CDR3 in DNA: TGTGCCAGCAGTCGGGCAGGGGGTTCCCGATACCTAATGAACACTGAAGCTTTCTTT.

V usage is TRBV28 and J usage is TRBJ2-5; a weak D match, TRBD2 (6 bases). V was trimmed by 5 bases and J by 7 bases, leaving 20 bases between them. The CDR3 has 15 residues. The germline V gene has CDR1 MDHEN and CDR2 SYDVKM. CDR3 bases: TGTGCCAGCAGTAATTGGGGAGGTACAACGGGGACCCAGTACTTC. This codes for CASSNWGGTTGTQYF.

CDR3 loop: CASSPNAAGTALNQPQHF. CDR3 nucleotides: TGTGCCAGCTCACCAAACGCCGCAGGGACAGCCCTCAATCAGCCCCAGCATTTT. The chain has TRBV18 and TRBJ1-5; the match to TRBD1 covers 7 bases. Trimming removed 2 bases from V and 3 bases from J; junction bases left unmatched: 13. The CDR3 length is 18 residues. Germline CDR1 is KGHSH and CDR2 is LQKENI.

The chain recombines TRBV2 with TRBJ1-2; a weak D match, TRBD1 (6 bases). The germline V gene has CDR1 SNHLY and CDR2 FYNNEI. This CDR3 contains 13 residues. Trimming left V 7 bases short and J 8 bases short, with 17 bases between. The CDR3, as DNA: TGTGCCAGCAAAAGTGAACAGGGATTCGGCTACACCTTC. Encoded protein: CASKSEQGFGYTF.

This clone has only a few counts. The V call is TRBV7-9, the J call TRBJ1-5; D is perhaps TRBD1 (5 bases). With 1 base removed from V and 3 bases from J, the gap between germline ends came to 22 bases. Germline V lookup: CDR1 SEHNR, CDR2 FQNEAQ (reference sequence). CDR3 length: 19 residues. CDR3 region: CASSLDPGGGTRNNQPQHF. CDR3 nucleotides: TGTGCCAGCAGCTTAGATCCAGGTGGGGGAACGCGGAACAATCAGCCCCAGCATTTT. Full variable domain (outside the CDR3, taken from reference TRBV7-9 and TRBJ1-5): DTGVSQNPRHKITKRGQNVTFRCDPISEHNRLYWYRQTLGQGPEFLTYFQNEAQLEKSRLLSDRFSAERPKGSFSTLEIQRTEQGDSAMYLCASSLDPGGGTRNNQPQHFGDGTRLSIL.

The gene calls are TRBV12-1 and TRBJ2-5. The assigned J gene may be wrong: the sequence end matches TRBJ2-7 better. TRBV12-1 is flagged as a pseudogene. This CDR3 spans 16 amino acids. The CDR3 is CASSPTLSPTPYEQYF. The CDR3 nucleotides are TGTGCCAGCAGCCCGACCCTATCCCCCACTCCCTACGAGCAGTACTTC.

The CDR3 nucleotides are TGTGCCAGCAGCTTGTGGGGGGGCTTAAATCAGCCCCAGCATTTT. The encoded protein is CASSLWGGLNQPQHF. The chain uses TRBV7-8 and TRBJ1-5; TRBD1 is a possible D gene (6 bases). This CDR3 is built from 15 residues. The V end was cut by 3 bases, the J end by 4 bases, with 13 bases between. The germline CDR1 and CDR2 sequences are SGHVS and FQNEAQ.

The J gene is TRBJ2-1, the V gene TRBV5-4, with a weak D call TRBD2 (5 bases). V lost 3 bases to trimming and J lost 5 bases, with 18 bases between them. CDR3 length: 16 residues. CDR1 is SGHNT, CDR2 YYREEE, per germline (reference sequence). CDR3 sequence: CASSSGGRTLNNEQFF. The CDR3 DNA is TGTGCCAGCAGCTCCGGAGGACGGACGCTTAACAATGAGCAGTTCTTC.

The chain has TRBV5-1 and TRBJ2-3; 12 bases map to TRBD2. CDR1 is SGHRS and CDR2 is YFSETQ in the germline V gene. J gave up 4 bases and V 5 bases, and 8 bases lay outside the gene matches. The CDR3 loop spans 16 amino acids. The CDR3 DNA reads TGCGCCAGCAGGTCGACTAGCGGGGGAGCTTCAGATACGCAGTATTTT. Its translation: CASRSTSGGASDTQYF. Filled out from reference TRBV5-1 and TRBJ2-3, the complete variable domain reads KAGVTQTPRYLIKTRGQQVTLSCSPISGHRSVSWYQQTPGQGLQFLFEYFSETQRNKGNFPGRFSGRQFSNSRSEMNVSTLELGDSALYLCASRSTSGGASDTQYFGPGTRLTVL.

This chain connects TRBV30 to TRBJ2-5; 7 bases map to TRBD2. Germline V lookup: CDR1 GTSNPN, CDR2 SVGIG (reference sequence). This CDR3 is built from 14 residues. V gave up 7 bases and J gave up 1 base; unmatched junction bases: 9. CDR3 coding DNA: TGTGCCTCGACCTGGGGAGGGAGCCAAGAGACCCAGTACTTC. It yields the protein CASTWGGSQETQYF.

The V call is TRBV5-6, the J call TRBJ1-1, with D tentatively TRBD1 (6 bases). Germline assignment: CDR1 SGHDT and CDR2 YYEEEE. The CDR3 extends over 13 amino acids. V was cut by 5 bases and J by 1 base, with 9 bases left in between. The CDR3 nucleotides are TGTGCCAGCAGTGTAGGGGGGAACACTGAAGCTTTCTTT. This sequence encodes CASSVGGNTEAFF.

The chain has TRBV30 and TRBJ2-2; 10 bases match TRBD2. The CDR3 has 14 amino acids. Germline lookup yields CDR1 GTSNPN and CDR2 SVGIG (reference sequence). CDR3 residues: CALASGSHTGELFF. The CDR3 bases are TGTGCTCTCGCTAGCGGGAGTCACACCGGGGAGCTGTTTTTT.

This clone was detected a few times. V is TRBV19 and J is TRBJ1-5, with a possible D match to TRBD1 (5 bases). Trimming took 6 bases from V and 3 from J, leaving 15 bases between them. The CDR3 sequence is 15 residues long. Germline values: CDR1 LNHDA, CDR2 SQIVND (reference sequence). The CDR3 region is CASRSWGSPNQPQHF. The CDR3 region has the DNA TGTGCCAGTAGATCATGGGGCTCCCCCAATCAGCCCCAGCATTTT.